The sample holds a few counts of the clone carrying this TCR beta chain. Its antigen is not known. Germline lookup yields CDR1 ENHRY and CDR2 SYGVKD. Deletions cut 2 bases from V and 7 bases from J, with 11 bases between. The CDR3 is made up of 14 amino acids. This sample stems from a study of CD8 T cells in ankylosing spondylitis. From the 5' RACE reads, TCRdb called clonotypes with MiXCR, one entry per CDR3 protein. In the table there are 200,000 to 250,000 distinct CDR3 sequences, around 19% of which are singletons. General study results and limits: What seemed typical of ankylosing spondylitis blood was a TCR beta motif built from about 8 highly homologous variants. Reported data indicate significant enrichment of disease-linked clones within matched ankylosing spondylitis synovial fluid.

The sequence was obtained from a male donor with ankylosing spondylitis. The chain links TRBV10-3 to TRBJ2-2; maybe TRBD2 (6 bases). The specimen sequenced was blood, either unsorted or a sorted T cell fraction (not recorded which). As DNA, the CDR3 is TGTGCCATCAGTGAGGGGGACTCCCTCGGGGAGCTGTTTTTT. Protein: CAISEGDSLGELFF.